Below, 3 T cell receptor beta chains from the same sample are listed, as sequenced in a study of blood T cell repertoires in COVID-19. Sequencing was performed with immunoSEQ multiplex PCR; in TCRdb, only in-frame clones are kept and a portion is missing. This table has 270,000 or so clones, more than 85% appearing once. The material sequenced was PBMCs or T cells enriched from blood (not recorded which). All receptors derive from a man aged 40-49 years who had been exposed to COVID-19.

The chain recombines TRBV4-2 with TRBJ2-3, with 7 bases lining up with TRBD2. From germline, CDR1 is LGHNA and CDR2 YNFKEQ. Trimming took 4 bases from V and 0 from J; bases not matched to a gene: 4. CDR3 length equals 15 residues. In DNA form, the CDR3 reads TGTGCCAGCAGCCCTCATAGCGGGAGCACAGATACGCAGTATTTT. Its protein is CASSPHSGSTDTQYF.

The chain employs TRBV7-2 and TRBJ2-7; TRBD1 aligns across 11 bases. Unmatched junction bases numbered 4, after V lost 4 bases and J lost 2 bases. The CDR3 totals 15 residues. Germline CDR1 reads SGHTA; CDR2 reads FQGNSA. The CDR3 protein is CASSSPGQGAYEQYF. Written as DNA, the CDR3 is TGTGCCAGCAGCTCACCGGGACAGGGGGCCTACGAGCAGTACTTC.

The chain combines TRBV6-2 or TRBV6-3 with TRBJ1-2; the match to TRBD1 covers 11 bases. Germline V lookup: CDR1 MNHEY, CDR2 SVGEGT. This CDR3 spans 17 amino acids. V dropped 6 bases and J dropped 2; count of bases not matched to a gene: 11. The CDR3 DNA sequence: TGTGCCAGCAGCCCCATCACAGGACAGGGGGCGAACTATGGCTACACCTTC. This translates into CASSPITGQGANYGYTF.